This passage covers 18 T cell receptor beta chains from one sample sequenced in a study of blood T cell repertoires in COVID-19. Clones were read by immunoSEQ multiplex PCR, and TCRdb kept only the in-frame ones, dropping some. Of a few hundred thousand clones listed, approximately 84% are singletons. The sequenced sample was PBMCs or T cells enriched from blood (not recorded which). These receptors came from a woman between 18 and 29 years old who had recovered from COVID-19.

The V call is TRBV29-1, the J call TRBJ1-5, with 7 nucleotides matching TRBD1. In germline, CDR1 is SQVTM, CDR2 ANQGSEA. The CDR3 runs 14 residues. V lost 4 bases, J lost 3 bases, and 6 bases stayed unmatched. CDR3 protein: CSVGGRGNNQPQHF. The CDR3 coding sequence is TGCAGCGTTGGGGGCAGGGGGAACAATCAGCCCCAGCATTTT.

The J gene is TRBJ2-5, the V gene TRBV5-6, with 8 bases lining up with TRBD2. V shed 3 bases, J shed 0 bases, and the junction held 1 base outside the gene matches. The CDR3 spans 14 residues. Germline V lookup: CDR1 SGHDT, CDR2 YYEEEE. The CDR3 nucleotides are TGTGCCAGCAGCTACGGGGGGGACCAAGAGACCCAGTACTTC. This gives the protein CASSYGGDQETQYF.

The V call is TRBV19, the J call TRBJ2-1; D is unclear. CDR1 LNHDA and CDR2 SQIVND come from the germline V gene (reference sequence). The CDR3 length is 13 residues. The V end lost 7 bases, the J end lost 7 bases, and 14 bases lay between the germline ends. CDR3 sequence (DNA): TGTGCCAGTAAATTAGTAGAGAGGAATGAGCAGTTCTTC. It is translated as CASKLVERNEQFF.

The chain carries TRBV5-8 and TRBJ2-6; D gene uncertain. This CDR3 is 18 amino acids long. The V end was cut by 0 bases, the J end by 1 base, with 14 bases between. In germline, CDR1 is SGHTS, CDR2 YDEGEE. The CDR3, as DNA: TGTGCCAGCAGCTTGGGTCTGTATGGCATTTCTGGGGCCAACGTCCTGACTTTC. Amino acid sequence: CASSLGLYGISGANVLTF.

This sequence joins TRBV28 and TRBJ2-1, with 11 bases that match TRBD2. V dropped 5 bases and J dropped 4; count of bases not matched to a gene: 1. The CDR3 contains 14 residues. Germline values: CDR1 MDHEN, CDR2 SYDVKM. CDR3 nucleotides: TGTGCCAGCAGTAGACTAGCGGGATACAATGAGCAGTTCTTC. Its translation is CASSRLAGYNEQFF.

J is TRBJ1-1 and V is TRBV30, with D tentatively TRBD1 (6 bases). The CDR3 loop spans 13 amino acids. Per germline, CDR1 GTSNPN and CDR2 SVGIG (reference sequence). Trimming left V 2 bases short and J 3 bases short, with 10 bases between. CDR3 DNA sequence: TGTGCCTGGAGTCCAGGGGTGGACACTGAAGCTTTCTTT. Protein product: CAWSPGVDTEAFF.

This chain joins TRBV3-1 (or the pseudogene TRBV3-2) and TRBJ1-2, with 7 bases matching TRBD1. This CDR3 comprises 13 residues. V gave up 4 bases and J gave up 5 bases; unmatched junction bases: 4. In germline, CDR1 is LGHDT, CDR2 YNNKEL (reference sequence). CDR3 in DNA: TGTGCCAGCAGCCGGGACAGAATTTATGGCTACACCTTC. Translated, it gives CASSRDRIYGYTF.

Points on this clone: Other DNA sequences in the sample encode the same CDR3. This sequence joins TRBV11-2 and TRBJ2-1; possible D gene TRBD2, 6 bases. Per germline, CDR1 SGHAT and CDR2 FQNNGV. CDR3 length: 15 amino acids. V was trimmed by 0 bases and J by 0 bases, leaving 6 bases between them. The CDR3 DNA reads as TGTGCCAGCAGCTTAGACGGGAGCTCCTACAATGAGCAGTTCTTC. Residues: CASSLDGSSYNEQFF.

This chain connects TRBV4-1 to TRBJ1-1, with D possibly being TRBD1 (6 bases). CDR1 and CDR2 from the germline V gene are MGHRA and YSYEKL. The V end was cut by 1 base, the J end by 1 base, with 13 bases between. The CDR3 extends over 16 amino acids. The CDR3 nucleotides read TGCGCCAGCAGCCAAGTTCTGACAGGTCGGAACACTGAAGCTTTCTTT. Translation gives CASSQVLTGRNTEAFF.

The chain recombines TRBV30 with TRBJ1-1, with D possibly being TRBD1 (5 bases). This CDR3 spans 12 amino acids. CDR1 and CDR2 (germline): GTSNPN, SVGIG (reference sequence). V was cut by 4 bases and J by 5 bases, with 11 bases left in between. CDR3 sequence reads: CAWTQGRTEAFF. CDR3 coding DNA: TGTGCCTGGACCCAGGGAAGGACTGAAGCTTTCTTT.

This chain joins TRBV25-1 and TRBJ2-2, with a possible D match to TRBD1 (5 bases). The V gene's germline CDR1 is MGHDK and CDR2 SYGVNS. This CDR3 is 16 amino acids long. V shed 1 base and J shed 5 bases, with 14 bases lying between them. CDR3 sequence reads: CASSESPDSSTGELFF. For the CDR3, the DNA is TGTGCCAGCAGTGAATCTCCCGACAGCTCTACCGGGGAGCTGTTTTTT.

This chain connects TRBV10-3 to TRBJ1-6; 9 nucleotides line up with TRBD1. Germline V gives CDR1 ENHRY, CDR2 SYGVKD. Germline trimming cut 6 bases from V and 12 bases from J; bases unmatched to any gene: 15. This CDR3 is built from 16 residues. The CDR3 sequence is CAISTPRDRAPGPLHF. The CDR3 DNA reads TGTGCCATCAGCACTCCCCGGGACAGGGCGCCTGGACCCCTCCACTTT.

The V and J genes are TRBV5-1 and TRBJ2-3; 10 positions agree with TRBD2. The CDR3 runs to 18 residues. V was pared by 0 bases and J by 1 base, with 8 bases of the junction left unmatched. The germline CDR1 and CDR2 sequences are SGHRS and YFSETQ. This CDR3 reads CASSLAPSGSLGTDTQYF. The CDR3, as DNA: TGCGCCAGCAGCTTGGCCCCTAGCGGGAGTCTCGGCACAGATACGCAGTATTTT.

The J gene is TRBJ1-2, the V gene TRBV24-1; 9 nucleotides match TRBD1. The J segment lost 8 bases and the V segment lost 2 bases, leaving 2 bases of the junction unmatched. Germline values: CDR1 KGHDR, CDR2 SFDVKD. The CDR3 is 13 residues long. This CDR3 reads CATSDWTGAGYTF. In nucleotides, the CDR3 is TGTGCCACCAGTGATTGGACAGGGGCCGGCTACACCTTC.

The CDR3 region has the DNA TGCGCCAGCAGCTTGAGGGGACAGGGGGGAGACACTGAAGCTTTCTTT. Translating it yields CASSLRGQGGDTEAFF. The rearrangement links TRBV5-1 to TRBJ1-1, with TRBD1 matching 11 bases. CDR3 length: 16 amino acids. Germline V gene sequence: CDR1 SGHRS, CDR2 YFSETQ. Unmatched junction bases numbered 5, after V lost 1 base and J lost 3 bases. The variable domain in full, with the rest retrieved from reference TRBV5-1 and TRBJ1-1, is KAGVTQTPRYLIKTRGQQVTLSCSPISGHRSVSWYQQTPGQGLQFLFEYFSETQRNKGNFPGRFSGRQFSNSRSEMNVSTLELGDSALYLCASSLRGQGGDTEAFFGQGTRLTVV.

The V gene is TRBV28, the J gene TRBJ2-6; no clear D gene. Germline V gene lookup returns CDR1 MDHEN and CDR2 SYDVKM. The CDR3 contains 18 residues. V shed 4 bases and J shed 0 bases, with 16 bases lying between them. This CDR3 reads CASSSLPGRGSGANVLTF. DNA of the CDR3: TGTGCCAGCAGTTCACTTCCCGGCCGAGGCTCTGGGGCCAACGTCCTGACTTTC.

The chain uses TRBV4-1 and TRBJ1-1; no clear D. The CDR3 loop spans 17 amino acids. The V end lost 0 bases, the J end lost 2 bases, and 16 bases lay between the germline ends. The germline CDR1 and CDR2 sequences are MGHRA and YSYEKL. CDR3 amino acids: CASSQDPREGYNTEAFF. The CDR3 DNA reads as TGCGCCAGCAGCCAAGATCCGAGGGAGGGTTACAACACTGAAGCTTTCTTT.

The chain employs TRBV11-2 and TRBJ2-7; D unclear. V shed 0 bases and J shed 3 bases, with 6 bases lying between them. This CDR3 comprises 13 residues. Germline CDR1 and CDR2: SGHAT and FQNNGV. The CDR3 nucleotides are TGTGCCAGCAGCTTAGATCCCCGCTACGAGCAGTACTTC. It codes for CASSLDPRYEQYF. Full variable domain (outside the CDR3, taken from reference TRBV11-2 and TRBJ2-7): EAGVAQSPRYKIIEKRQSVAFWCNPISGHATLYWYQQILGQGPKLLIQFQNNGVVDDSQLPKDRFSAERLKGVDSTLKIQPAKLEDSAVYLCASSLDPRYEQYFGPGTRLTVT.